Detailed here is one T cell receptor (beta chain). The antigen this receptor binds is unknown. Base qualities are not recorded, but no much larger clone differs from it by a single base. The donors were healthy, HIV-negative adults with no recently reported acute infections or vaccinations. Only Caucasian adults living in Nashville, Tennessee, USA were represented among the donors. CD4+ T cells were enriched through magnetic negative selection, after which naive cells were positively selected on CD45RA and the remaining negative fraction served as the memory subset. Blood was obtained by leukapheresis, after which PBMCs were separated by Ficoll-Histopaque density gradient centrifugation and cryopreserved in liquid nitrogen vapor phase. Analytical flow cytometry was used to check the purity and quantity of every magnetically sorted T cell population. Genomic DNA was isolated from every sorted fraction and measured by UV absorbance on a Nanodrop 2000c.

Using the deep immunoSEQ assay, TCR CDR3 regions were amplified from genomic DNA by multiplex PCR. Extracted genomic DNA from each cell subset was spread evenly across all wells of several immunoSEQ 96-well plates, with each plate serving as a replicate. For sorted subsets, each replicate PCR was loaded with approximately 0.2 ug genomic DNA, equivalent to approximately 33,000 T cell genomes. The purified libraries were quantified using a Qubit 3.0 fluorometer, sized with a Bioanalyzer 2100, and then quantified again using the KAPA Library Quantification kit. Every immunoSEQ 96-well plate was sequenced on a separate single-read 150-cycle Illumina NextSeq 550 flow cell. In the source study's methods: The immunoSEQ output contained only junctional sequences without quality scores, so filtering could not match that applied to full-length reads. Sequences were annotated with PyIR, a Python wrapper for IgBLAST v1.9, using IMGT germline references to assign V/J genes and CDR3. Any read was removed if the V/J assignment was weak (E-value above 1e-6), the CDR3 was missing, or the read contained stop codons, out-of-frame junctions, or ambiguous translated residues. V3J clonotypes were defined as sequences sharing an identical inferred V gene, J gene, and CDR3 amino acid sequence. Percentage overlap between repertoires was calculated by dividing the number of shared unique clonotypes by the size of the smaller repertoire. RTK rarefaction, the Chao1 estimator, and Recon v2.1 estimates of unobserved clonotypes were used to assess repertoire richness. OLGA was used to compute generation probabilities for all TCRbeta clonotypes that the gDNA method yielded from a few donors. TCRdb re-hosts the immuneACCESS table, in-frame sequences only. Its copies lack some clones; in the studies checked, an unresolved V gene accounts for under half of them, and the cause for the rest is not known. Clone size and the V and J calls come from that table; the DNA yielded D and trimming. The sample table shows over 700,000 clones, and around 77% are seen once. Of the sample, over 1.5% falls within the top ten clones.

The entry originates in a study of shared clonotypes between healthy human individuals (dated by TCRdb to 2020 to 2022). About the full investigation: Three men and a couple of women, aged 18 to 49 years, made up the cohort. Per donor, leukapheresis produced somewhere between about 0.94 and 8.9 billion PBMCs. For each donor, three plates each were used for CD4 naive and CD4 memory, two plates were used for CD8 naive, and one plate was used for CD8 memory. To estimate repertoire size and how much clonotypes are shared between individuals, the study performed deep sequencing of blood TCR repertoires from a few healthy adults. Libraries were prepared and TCR repertoires were sequenced by different laboratories using diverse techniques, in order to increase sequencing depth and limit assay-specific biases. Study-level results and caveats: Compared with non-shared clonotypes, the clonotypes found in all four sorted-subset donors had higher generation probabilities. Sampling was restricted to blood, and TCR repertoires in tissue are likely to differ from TCR repertoires in blood. Larger estimated clonotype richness was generally found for naive subsets than for memory subsets. Because the study included a small number of donors, the genetic and exposure-history diversity represented was limited. Incomplete sequencing was indicated by rarefaction of sorted-subset datasets, despite the large sequencing depth. Across a handful of donors, about 5.2% of naive CD4, around 3.5% of naive CD8, roughly 2.2% of memory CD4, and approximately 0.4% of memory CD8 clonotypes were shared. Pairwise subsampling led to the expectation that sequencing depth would affect the degree of clonotype sharing among donors.

CDR1 and CDR2 are read off the germline V gene (reference sequence) as MNHEY and SMNVEV. V and J lose 3 bases and 4 bases, and a span of 11 bases separates them. The CDR3 runs 14 residues from the cysteine to the phenylalanine. Only CDR3 DNA remains: 42 bases, in frame from the first base. This sequence was found in a woman in her 30s in good health. The receptor chain draws on TRBV27 and TRBJ2-3; the best D guess is TRBD2, with 5 bases matching. The specimen sequenced was memory CD4+ T cells sorted from blood. The meaning of the sample's cell subset or site label: CD45RA-negative fraction. The CDR3 sequence is CASSLREAADTQYF. The nucleotide sequence is TGTGCCAGCAGTTTGAGGGAAGCGGCAGATACGCAGTATTTT.